This TCR beta chain derives from a study of OX40 agonist ivuxolimab in advanced cancers. Turning to the study itself: Partial responses, seen in three patients, involved one hepatocellular carcinoma and two cutaneous melanomas.

General observations from the study: Some of the lowest clonal expansion was seen in partial responders at 0.1-3.0 mg/kg. Antigen specificity of clonally expanded peripheral T cells was not established. At doses 0.1 to 3.0 mg/kg, CD4+ and CD8+ clones expanded.

This table comes from immunoSEQ multiplex PCR, and its TCRdb copy is limited to in-frame clones, with some not included. The profile shows approximately 62,000 clones, almost 95% of them singletons. CDR1 and CDR2 (germline): MRHNA, SNTAGT. This CDR3 contains 13 residues. V lost 4 bases and J 5 bases, leaving 9 bases between the germline ends. About this clone: Its antigen is still unknown.

This receptor was obtained from an adult with an advanced solid tumor such as melanoma, head and neck, liver or kidney cancer. The input for sequencing was CD4+ or CD8+ T cells sorted from blood, taken in a trial of the OX40 agonist ivuxolimab. The V and J genes are TRBV6-4 and TRBJ2-1; D call uncertain. The CDR3 here is CASSAGPNNEQFF. CDR3 DNA: TGTGCCAGCAGTGCTGGTCCGAACAATGAGCAGTTCTTC.